This section outlines one T cell receptor beta chain sequence together with its context. No antigen is known for it. The sample comes from a study of graft-versus-host responses after intestinal transplantation. Whole-study results and caveats: Circulating GvH clones peaking coincided with falling HvG clones soon after transplant. High graft-versus-host to host-versus-graft T cell clonal ratios marked allografts of patients with graft-donor macrochimerism.

Data came from immunoSEQ multiplex PCR; TCRdb stores just in-frame clones and leaves some out. The table records 30,000 or so clones, about four fifths of them present only once. Sequences were derived from unstimulated CD8+ T cells sorted from spleen or lymph node cells, sampled before intestinal transplant. The sequence came from a human donor who received an intestinal transplant.

CDR3 nucleotide sequence: TGCGCCAGCAGCCCCGCCGGGCCGCCAGGGTACGAGCAGTACTTC. As protein: CASSPAGPPGYEQYF. The chain carries TRBV4-1 and TRBJ2-7; D perhaps matches TRBD1 (5 bases). CDR3 size: 15 residues. The V gene lost 4 bases and the J gene lost 4 bases, with 17 bases spanning the gap. Germline-derived CDR1 and CDR2 are MGHRA and YSYEKL.